These 32 T cell receptor beta chains were sequenced from one sample in a study of blood T cell repertoires in COVID-19. Data came from immunoSEQ multiplex PCR; TCRdb stores just in-frame clones and leaves some out. The sample records approximately 300,000 clones, roughly 87% being singletons. Sequencing used peripheral blood. These receptors were collected from a woman in her fifties or sixties who had recovered from COVID-19.

This clone came up once. V is TRBV3-1 (or the pseudogene TRBV3-2) and J is TRBJ2-1, with TRBD2 matching 8 bases. The CDR3 runs 16 residues. Looked up from germline, CDR1 is LGHDT and CDR2 is YNNKEL (reference sequence). V was clipped by 5 bases and J by 2 bases; unmatched bases: 8. The CDR3 loop is CASSSQAGEAYNEQFF. The CDR3 DNA sequence: TGTGCCAGCAGCTCTCAAGCGGGAGAGGCCTACAATGAGCAGTTCTTC.

The V gene is TRBV6-2 or TRBV6-3, the J gene TRBJ2-7, with D hard to call. V dropped 4 bases and J dropped 3 bases, with 7 bases sitting between them. The CDR3 has 12 residues. Looked up from germline, CDR1 is MNHEY and CDR2 is SVGEGT. CDR3 bases: TGTGCCAGCAGTTGGGCCTACTACGAGCAGTACTTC. Residues: CASSWAYYEQYF.

This clone was seen more than once but under ten times. V usage is TRBV5-5 and J usage is TRBJ1-2; D gene uncertain. In germline, CDR1 is SGHKS, CDR2 YYEKEE (reference sequence). The V and J ends lost 0 bases and 4 bases respectively, with 7 bases between them. The CDR3 runs 13 residues. This CDR3 is CASSLDRPYGYTF. For the CDR3, the DNA is TGTGCCAGCAGCTTGGACAGACCCTATGGCTACACCTTC.

V usage is TRBV18 and J usage is TRBJ2-5, with D unclear. There are 15 residues in the CDR3. Trimming left V 1 base short and J 2 bases short, with 11 bases between. Germline V lookup: CDR1 KGHSH, CDR2 LQKENI. The CDR3: CASSPQQVKQETQYF. The CDR3 nucleotides read TGTGCCAGCTCACCACAGCAGGTTAAACAAGAGACCCAGTACTTC. Full variable domain (remainder filled in from reference TRBV18 and TRBJ2-5): NAGVMQNPRHLVRRRGQEARLRCSPMKGHSHVYWYRQLPEEGLKFMVYLQKENIIDESGMPKERFSAEFPKEGPSILRIQQVVRGDSAAYFCASSPQQVKQETQYFGPGTRLLVL.

The chain couples TRBV27 to TRBJ2-2; 7 nucleotides agree with TRBD1. The CDR3 loop spans 16 amino acids. The V and J ends lost 3 bases and 4 bases, in that order; junction bases with no gene match: 8. Germline CDR1 reads MNHEY; CDR2 reads SMNVEV (reference sequence). The chain's CDR3 is CASSFTLAGGTGELFF. CDR3 coding DNA: TGTGCCAGCAGTTTTACCCTGGCAGGGGGCACCGGGGAGCTGTTTTTT.

This sequence joins TRBV15 and TRBJ2-7, with no clear D. Germline-derived CDR1 and CDR2 are LNHNV and YYDKDF (reference sequence). V was pared by 6 bases and J by 3 bases, with 9 bases between. The CDR3 covers 12 residues. In nucleotides, the CDR3 is TGTGCCACCAGTTGGGCTTACTACGAGCAGTACTTC. Translating it yields CATSWAYYEQYF.

The chain couples TRBV3-1 (or the pseudogene TRBV3-2) to TRBJ1-2, with D possibly TRBD1 on 6 matching bases. Germline V lookup: CDR1 LGHDT, CDR2 YNNKEL (reference sequence). The V and J ends lost 1 base and 1 base respectively, with 10 bases between them. The CDR3 loop spans 15 amino acids. As DNA, the CDR3 is TGTGCCAGCAGCCAAGCGGGCAGGGGTAACTATGGCTACACCTTC. Encoded protein: CASSQAGRGNYGYTF.

V is TRBV3-1 (or the pseudogene TRBV3-2) and J is TRBJ2-7; the D is unclear. Trimming took 1 base from V and 7 from J, leaving 8 bases between them. Germline V gives CDR1 LGHDT, CDR2 YNNKEL (reference sequence). CDR3 length equals 12 residues. CDR3 amino acids: CASSQARGEQYF. The DNA of the CDR3 is TGTGCCAGCAGCCAAGCTCGAGGTGAGCAGTACTTC.

This clone was counted a few times. The chain has TRBV21-1 and TRBJ1-5. TRBV21-1 is reported as a pseudogene. There are 15 residues in the CDR3. The CDR3 region is CASSKGIRGHQPQHF. In nucleotides, the CDR3 is TGTGCCAGCAGCAAAGGTATACGAGGTCATCAGCCCCAGCATTTT.

The chain carries TRBV6-2 or TRBV6-3 and TRBJ2-2; 8 bases line up with TRBD2. Germline CDR1 and CDR2: MNHEY and SVGEGT. This CDR3 has 18 amino acids. Unmatched junction bases numbered 11, after V lost 5 bases and J lost 0 bases. CDR3 sequence: CASSTYLRGLANTGELFF. DNA for the CDR3: TGTGCCAGCAGTACCTATCTCCGGGGACTAGCGAACACCGGGGAGCTGTTTTTT.

This clone was recorded at least ten times. The rearrangement joins TRBV19 to TRBJ1-6, with TRBD1 matching 7 bases. Germline loops: CDR1 LNHDA, CDR2 SQIVND (reference sequence). The CDR3 totals 15 residues. V was pared by 6 bases and J by 7 bases, with 9 bases of the junction left unmatched. Written as DNA, the CDR3 is TGTGCCAGTAGACCCGGGACAGTACCAAATTCACCCCTCCACTTT. Its protein product is CASRPGTVPNSPLHF.

This sequence joins TRBV21-1 and TRBJ1-2. TRBV21-1 corresponds to a pseudogene. This CDR3 comprises 12 residues. DNA for the CDR3: TGTGCCAGCAGCTCCTGGCCGAGGGGCTACACCTTC. Its translation is CASSSWPRGYTF.

The chain is built from TRBV27 and TRBJ1-5; 9 bases are shared with TRBD1. J gave up 3 bases and V 6 bases, and 6 bases lay outside the gene matches. The CDR3 loop spans 15 amino acids. Germline V lookup: CDR1 MNHEY, CDR2 SMNVEV (reference sequence). CDR3 coding DNA: TGTGCCAGCAGAGTGACAGGGGGAATCAATCAGCCCCAGCATTTT. It yields the protein CASRVTGGINQPQHF.

A note on this clone: One end of the junction fails to match germline, which may point to a read error. The J gene is TRBJ2-1, the V gene TRBV7-2; TRBD2 agrees at 10 bases. This CDR3 is built from 14 residues. CDR1 and CDR2 from the germline V gene are SGHTA and FQGNSA. CDR3 in amino acids: CASSLAGTSDEQFF. The CDR3 DNA reads TGTGCCAGCAGCCTAGCCGGGACTAGCGATGAGCAGTTCTTC.

V is TRBV14 and J is TRBJ2-1; TRBD1 aligns across 7 bases. The germline gives CDR1 SGHDN, CDR2 FVKESK. Unmatched junction bases numbered 4, after V lost 4 bases and J lost 10 bases. This CDR3 spans 12 amino acids. The CDR3 DNA is TGTGCCAGCAGCCCGGACAGGTGGGAGCAGTTCTTC. It codes for CASSPDRWEQFF. The full variable domain, with the rest looked up from reference TRBV14 and TRBJ2-1, is EAGVTQFPSHSVIEKGQTVTLRCDPISGHDNLYWYRRVMGKEIKFLLHFVKESKQDESGMPNNRFLAERTGGTYSTLKVQPAELEDSGVYFCASSPDRWEQFFGPGTRLTVL.

The chain couples TRBV12-5 to TRBJ1-2, with TRBD1 matching over 8 bases. V shed 6 bases, J shed 4 bases, and the junction held 7 bases outside the gene matches. CDR1 LGHNT and CDR2 FRNRAP come from the germline V gene. This CDR3 spans 14 amino acids. The CDR3 loop is CASGPGQGLYGYTF. The CDR3, as DNA: TGTGCTAGTGGCCCCGGACAGGGCCTCTATGGCTACACCTTC. Looking up the rest from reference TRBV12-5 and TRBJ1-2 gives the full variable domain: DARVTQTPRHKVTEMGQEVTMRCQPILGHNTVFWYRQTMMQGLELLAYFRNRAPLDDSGMPKDRFSAEMPDATLATLKIQPSEPRDSAVYFCASGPGQGLYGYTFGSGTRLTVV.

The sample holds a few counts of this clone. V gene TRBV20-1 combines with J gene TRBJ1-1; D remains ambiguous. The CDR3 contains 11 residues. The germline V gene has CDR1 DFQATT and CDR2 SNEGSKA (reference sequence). Trimming removed 0 bases at V and 5 bases at J, with 4 bases between. Written as DNA, the CDR3 is TGCAGTGCTAGAGATCGGACTGAAGCTTTCTTT. It specifies CSARDRTEAFF.

V gene TRBV6-5 combines with J gene TRBJ2-7; D might be TRBD1 (6 bases). The CDR3 has 12 amino acids. CDR1 is MNHEY and CDR2 is SVGAGI in the germline V gene. V shed 8 bases and J shed 2 bases, with 10 bases lying between them. This CDR3 reads CASQDSAYEQYF. Here the CDR3 DNA reads TGTGCCAGCCAGGACAGCGCCTACGAGCAGTACTTC.

The chain joins TRBV3-1 (or the pseudogene TRBV3-2) to TRBJ2-7, with 8 bases matching TRBD2. CDR1 and CDR2 (germline): LGHDT, YNNKEL (reference sequence). This CDR3 is built from 16 residues. V shed 5 bases, J shed 7 bases, and the junction held 16 bases outside the gene matches. The CDR3 is CASSIHSGTSSGEQYF. The CDR3 bases are TGTGCCAGCAGCATCCACTCCGGGACTAGTTCGGGGGAGCAGTACTTC.

The chain joins TRBV4-3 to TRBJ1-6; D not resolved. CDR1 is LGHNA, CDR2 YSLEER, per germline. The CDR3 covers 13 residues. The V end was cut by 8 bases, the J end by 5 bases, with 10 bases between. The CDR3, as DNA: TGCGCCAGCGGCGGGGTTCATAATTCACCCCTCCACTTT. Residues: CASGGVHNSPLHF.

This chain uses TRBV12-3 or TRBV12-4 with TRBJ1-1; no reliable D call. V lost 0 bases to trimming and J lost 1 base, with 3 bases between them. The CDR3 totals 13 residues. The CDR3 DNA sequence: TGTGCCAGCAGTTTAGCGAGGAACACTGAAGCTTTCTTT. Translation gives CASSLARNTEAFF.

This rearrangement joins TRBV29-1 to TRBJ1-2; TRBD1 matches 7 bases. The CDR3 loop spans 12 amino acids. CDR1 is SQVTM and CDR2 is ANQGSEA in the germline V gene. Losses at the gene ends were 6 bases for V and 8 bases for J; bases not matched to a gene: 9. The CDR3 loop reads CSVWTGREGYTF. The DNA for the CDR3 is TGCAGCGTATGGACAGGCCGGGAGGGCTACACCTTC.

The chain employs TRBV7-9 and TRBJ1-3, with D unclear. Trimming cost V 8 bases and J 0 bases, with 8 bases left between them. Germline V gene lookup returns CDR1 SEHNR and CDR2 FQNEAQ (reference sequence). The CDR3 has 13 residues. The CDR3 nucleotides are TGTGCCAGCGCTGGCTCCTCTGGAAACACCATATATTTT. Translating it yields CASAGSSGNTIYF.

This chain connects TRBV19 to TRBJ1-4; no clear D gene. Trimming shortened V by 1 base and J by 12 bases, and 12 bases separated the two germline ends. Germline CDR1 and CDR2: LNHDA and SQIVND (reference sequence). The CDR3 sequence is 13 residues long. CDR3 coding DNA: TGTGCCAGTAGTATAGGCGGCGTGGGTCAACTGTTTTTT. This codes for CASSIGGVGQLFF.

The rearrangement joins TRBV10-3 to TRBJ1-5, with 8 nucleotides matching TRBD1. This CDR3 has 14 residues. Germline values: CDR1 ENHRY, CDR2 SYGVKD. The V and J ends lost 7 bases and 4 bases, in that order; junction bases with no gene match: 6. CDR3: CAIKDGQGNQPQHF. CDR3 bases: TGTGCCATCAAGGACGGACAGGGAAATCAGCCCCAGCATTTT.

The chain couples TRBV6-1 to TRBJ1-6; D possibly corresponds to TRBD1 (6 bases). With 0 bases removed from V and 12 bases from J, the gap between germline ends came to 12 bases. The CDR3 totals 14 residues. Germline CDR1 and CDR2: MNHNS and SASEGT. The CDR3 sequence is CASSEATQGLPLHF. The CDR3 DNA is TGTGCCAGCAGTGAAGCGACCCAGGGGTTACCCCTCCACTTT.

This rearrangement joins TRBV28 to TRBJ1-3, with D possibly matching TRBD1 (6 bases). This CDR3 contains 14 residues. Germline values: CDR1 MDHEN, CDR2 SYDVKM. Deletions cut 4 bases from V and 4 bases from J, with 11 bases between. The CDR3 loop reads CASSYRVRGNTIYF. CDR3 DNA sequence: TGTGCCAGCAGTTACAGGGTCAGAGGAAACACCATATATTTT.

This chain connects TRBV15 to TRBJ2-7; D gene uncertain. The germline V gene has CDR1 LNHNV and CDR2 YYDKDF (reference sequence). Trimming cost V 0 bases and J 2 bases, with 5 bases left between them. The CDR3 extends over 13 amino acids. This CDR3 is CATSRDLTYEQYF. The CDR3 bases are TGTGCCACCAGCAGAGATTTAACCTACGAGCAGTACTTC.

This clone was counted a single time. The V gene is TRBV6-5, the J gene TRBJ1-2, with 7 bases aligning to TRBD1. The length of the CDR3 is 14 residues. The germline gives CDR1 MNHEY, CDR2 SVGAGI. Unmatched junction bases numbered 11, after V lost 6 bases and J lost 7 bases. The chain's CDR3 is CASSQGDRDVGYTF. As DNA, the CDR3 is TGTGCCAGCAGCCAGGGAGACAGGGATGTTGGCTACACCTTC.

The chain has TRBV30 and TRBJ1-6, with D possibly matching TRBD1 (5 bases). The CDR3 runs 13 residues. CDR1 is GTSNPN and CDR2 is SVGIG in the germline V gene (reference sequence). V was clipped by 3 bases and J by 5 bases, with 8 bases between them. CDR3 in DNA: TGTGCCTGGAGGACGGACAATAATTCACCCCTCCACTTT. It yields the protein CAWRTDNNSPLHF.

This chain connects TRBV5-6 to TRBJ2-3; possible D gene TRBD1, 6 bases. The CDR3 length is 15 residues. Germline loops: CDR1 SGHDT, CDR2 YYEEEE. V was shortened by 4 bases and J by 8 bases, with 20 bases between the two germline ends. The CDR3 is CASSPYRVFPATQYF. The DNA for the CDR3 is TGTGCCAGCAGCCCATACAGGGTCTTTCCAGCTACGCAGTATTTT. The variable domain in full, completed from reference TRBV5-6 and TRBJ2-3, reads DAGVTQSPTHLIKTRGQQVTLRCSPKSGHDTVSWYQQALGQGPQFIFQYYEEEERQRGNFPDRFSGHQFPNYSSELNVNALLLGDSALYLCASSPYRVFPATQYFGPGTRLTVL.

This clone was recorded a few times. V is TRBV2 and J is TRBJ2-1; no definite D call. The CDR3 is 14 residues long. Germline lookup yields CDR1 SNHLY and CDR2 FYNNEI. Trimming left V 6 bases short and J 4 bases short, with 13 bases between. CDR3 region: CASSPILRYNEQFF. CDR3 DNA sequence: TGTGCCAGCAGCCCCATCCTCAGGTACAATGAGCAGTTCTTC.